A single sample is the source of the 15 T cell receptor beta chains below, sequenced in a study of T cell repertoires in cytomegalovirus infection. TCRdb passed the reads through MiXCR, listing each CDR3 protein once. The sample has around 300,000 distinct CDR3 sequences, around 20% seen once. These receptors lack a known antigen. The sample in question was cultured PBMCs, obtained from culture after CMV antigen stimulation. These receptors were taken from a human donor in good health (CMV status not recorded). Some clones in this sample may be carry-over from other donors' samples.

In its sample, this clonotype was seen many times. The rearrangement links TRBV12-3 or TRBV12-4 to TRBJ2-7, with D tentatively TRBD1 (5 bases). This CDR3 is built from 15 residues. V was cut by 4 bases and J by 2 bases, with 15 bases left in between. The CDR3: CASSSSLGRTYEQYF. The CDR3 bases are TGTGCCAGCAGTTCATCTTTGGGGCGGACCTACGAGCAGTACTTC.

This clonotype has at least ten counts. The chain carries TRBV7-6 and TRBJ2-7; TRBD2 matches at 9 bases. Germline V CDR1 and CDR2: SGHVS, FNYEAQ. The CDR3 spans 15 residues. J was trimmed by 6 bases and V by 5 bases; bases with no gene match: 11. The chain's CDR3 is CASSALAGLRGEQYF. The CDR3 coding sequence is TGTGCCAGCAGCGCTCTAGCGGGGCTGAGGGGCGAGCAGTACTTC.

This clonotype turned up a few times. The CDR3 reads CASSSSSGRARETQYF. The CDR3 DNA reads as TGTGCCAGCAGTTCCTCTAGCGGGAGGGCCAGGGAGACCCAGTACTTC. The chain couples TRBV6-8 to TRBJ2-5; 12 nucleotides match TRBD2. The germline V gene encodes CDR1 MNHGY and CDR2 SAAAGT. Unmatched junction bases numbered 8, after V lost 4 bases and J lost 5 bases. This CDR3 has 16 residues.

This clonotype was seen at least ten times. The chain is built from TRBV7-8 and TRBJ2-1; TRBD2 matches 15 bases. V lost 6 bases and J lost 2; bases outside the gene matches: 8. Germline assignment: CDR1 SGHVS and CDR2 FQNEAQ. The CDR3 consists of 18 residues. Written as DNA, the CDR3 is TGTGCCAGCAGTCCAAGGACTAGCGGGAGGGCCACCTACAATGAGCAGTTCTTC. Protein sequence: CASSPRTSGRATYNEQFF.

This clonotype was detected only once. V and J are TRBV11-3 and TRBJ2-2; TRBD2 aligns across 12 bases. CDR1 and CDR2 from the germline V gene are SGHNT and YENEEA. Trimming removed 5 bases from V and 5 bases from J; junction bases left unmatched: 6. This CDR3 comprises 16 residues. The CDR3 bases are TGTGCCAGCAGCCCGACCGGGACTAGCGGGACCGGGGAGCTGTTTTTT. This sequence encodes CASSPTGTSGTGELFF.

This clonotype was observed a handful of times. V is TRBV28 and J is TRBJ2-5; TRBD1 agrees at 8 bases. CDR1 is MDHEN, CDR2 SYDVKM, per germline. J was trimmed by 6 bases and V by 6 bases; bases with no gene match: 12. The CDR3 sequence is 15 residues long. The CDR3 coding sequence is TGTGCCAGCAGCTGGGGCCCAGGGGGCGAAAAGACCCAGTACTTC. This encodes CASSWGPGGEKTQYF.

This clonotype was counted only a few times. The chain links TRBV7-2 to TRBJ1-1; perhaps TRBD1 as D (5 bases). Germline-derived CDR1 and CDR2 are SGHTA and FQGNSA. Trimming stripped 6 bases from V and 7 bases from J, with 27 bases between. The CDR3 spans 17 residues. The CDR3 region is CASSSPLKGPKQFEAFF. The CDR3 nucleotides read TGTGCCAGCAGTTCGCCTCTCAAGGGACCGAAGCAGTTTGAAGCTTTCTTT.

This clonotype appeared a few times. CDR3 sequence reads: CASSEGANYGYTF. In nucleotides, the CDR3 is TGTGCCAGCAGTGAAGGAGCTAACTATGGCTACACCTTC. The chain uses TRBV2 and TRBJ1-2; no firm D call. Germline CDR1 is SNHLY and CDR2 is FYNNEI. The V and J ends lost 1 base and 0 bases respectively, with 3 bases between them. The CDR3 covers 13 residues.

The chain uses TRBV15 and TRBJ1-4; D is undetermined. V was trimmed by 6 bases and J by 1 base, leaving 6 bases between them. CDR1 is LNHNV and CDR2 is YYDKDF in the germline V gene (reference sequence). The CDR3 is 13 amino acids. The CDR3 coding sequence is TGTGCCACCAGTTTTGGAACTAATGAAAAACTGTTTTTT. Translation gives CATSFGTNEKLFF. Drawing the rest from reference TRBV15 and TRBJ1-4, the complete variable domain is DAMVIQNPRYQVTQFGKPVTLSCSQTLNHNVMYWYQQKSSQAPKLLFHYYDKDFNNEADTPDNFQSRRPNTSFCFLDIRSPGLGDTAMYLCATSFGTNEKLFFGSGTQLSVL.

This clonotype was counted many times. V is TRBV11-3 and J is TRBJ2-2, with TRBD2 matching over 10 bases. CDR1 is SGHNT and CDR2 is YENEEA in the germline V gene. Trimming took 0 bases from V and 2 from J; bases not matched to a gene: 6. This CDR3 region has 18 residues. CDR3 region: CASSLDRIAGGNTGELFF. The CDR3, as DNA: TGTGCCAGCAGCTTAGATAGAATAGCGGGAGGCAACACCGGGGAGCTGTTTTTT.

This clonotype has just a few counts. This chain links TRBV7-9 with TRBJ1-4, with D perhaps TRBD1 (5 bases). The germline gives CDR1 SEHNR, CDR2 FQNEAQ (reference sequence). CDR3 length equals 12 residues. V lost 8 bases to trimming and J lost 7 bases, with 11 bases between them. This CDR3 is CASWGVPEKLFF. The CDR3 DNA follows: TGTGCCAGCTGGGGGGTGCCTGAAAAACTGTTTTTT.

This clonotype was seen ten or more times. The rearrangement uses TRBV2 and TRBJ1-1; 9 nucleotides match TRBD1. CDR3 length equals 13 residues. Germline CDR1 reads SNHLY; CDR2 reads FYNNEI. The J segment lost 1 base and the V segment lost 8 bases, leaving 2 bases of the junction unmatched. DNA for the CDR3: TGTGCCAGCGGGACAGGGCGGAACACTGAAGCTTTCTTT. This sequence encodes CASGTGRNTEAFF.

This clonotype was seen only a few times. The rearrangement joins TRBV6-2 or TRBV6-3 to TRBJ2-2; 15 positions match TRBD2. V was clipped by 2 bases and J by 5 bases; unmatched bases: 6. This CDR3 spans 18 amino acids. Germline lookup yields CDR1 MNHEY and CDR2 SVGEGT. The CDR3 reads CASSYRGTSGRRTGELFF. The CDR3 DNA follows: TGTGCCAGCAGTTACCGGGGGACTAGCGGGAGGCGGACCGGGGAGCTGTTTTTT.

V and J are TRBV6-5 and TRBJ2-3, with D hard to call. Germline V lookup: CDR1 MNHEY, CDR2 SVGAGI. V was shortened by 1 base and J by 6 bases, with 8 bases between the two germline ends. The CDR3 length is 13 residues. The CDR3, as DNA: TGTGCCAGCAGTTACTGGTACAGTGATACGCAGTATTTT. Translation gives CASSYWYSDTQYF.

This clonotype was detected only a few times. V and J are TRBV20-1 and TRBJ2-7; 8 bases are shared with TRBD1. This CDR3 has 14 amino acids. The V segment lost 5 bases and the J segment 4 bases; nucleotides outside the gene matches: 10. Germline lookup yields CDR1 DFQATT and CDR2 SNEGSKA (reference sequence). The CDR3 region has the DNA TGCAGTGCTGAGAGGGGGACAGGCCTTTACGAGCAGTACTTC. It codes for CSAERGTGLYEQYF.